The present entry profiles one TCR beta chain with its context. What antigen it recognizes has not been identified. Base qualities were left out, and no much larger clone turns up one base away. This record comes from a study of blood T cells in healthy people across ages (dated by TCRdb to 2013 to 2016). Looking at the study overall: Template switching captured roughly one uniquely barcoded TCR beta cDNA molecule per two T cells in model experiments. Donors of different ages were randomly distributed across sequencing lanes to avoid experimental bias. Donors were grouped into four age groups: young (average 16 years), middle-aged (39), aged (approximately 58) and long-lived (roughly 80). The study measured age-related changes in TCR beta repertoire diversity using deep sequencing normalized with unique cDNA molecular identifiers. The study analyzed two additional independent replicas of 1 million unique cDNA reads from the same blood draw for two donors, one aged 18 to 30 and one aged 80 or older.

The donors were some 36 Caucasian individuals from Russia, aged roughly 6 to 100 years, who were systemically healthy. Approximately 9.3 milliliters of peripheral blood were collected from each donor into EDTA-treated Vacutainer tubes. Ficoll-Paque density-gradient centrifugation was used to isolate PBMCs, with at least 6.5 million per sample. Trizol reagent was used to extract total RNA from the PBMCs, yielding at least 5 micrograms per sample. For every donor, flow cytometry on a PBMC aliquot measured the percentage of naive CD45RAhigh/CD27high T cells. Inclusive of the bounding cysteine and phenylalanine, the CDR3 is 18 residues long. Left in the record is the CDR3 DNA by itself, 54 bases read in frame from the first base. V is trimmed back by 4 bases and J by 0 bases, and the junction contains 7 bases that no gene match accounts for. Looking up the germline V gene yields CDR1 ENHRY and CDR2 SYGVKD.

The method behind the library was 5' RACE. Sequencing instrument: Illumina HiSeq 2500. A second roughly 6 to 11 cycle PCR used a sample-barcoded 5' primer and a J-beta primer mix. Each TCR beta cDNA molecule received a unique molecular identifier from a template-switch 5' adaptor carrying 12 random nucleotides. At least 2.5 million CDR3-containing paired-end reads were obtained from each sample. First-strand cDNA was synthesized from all RNA with the Mint cDNA synthesis kit, primed by a TRBC-specific oligonucleotide. Following uracil-DNA glycosylase treatment, a first 18-cycle PCR with universal primers M1SS and BC2_uni_R was performed on all cDNA. Per the original workflow: For normalization, 1 million high-quality reads were randomly selected from each sample, with every read carrying a distinct molecular identifier. Instead of being binned into consensus sequences, reads that shared molecular identifiers were thrown out. CDR3 identification, clonotype clustering and error correction used MiTCR with a Q25 quality threshold and the strictest error-elimination algorithm. A nonparametric unseen species model using Euler transformation provided a lower-bound estimate of total TCR beta diversity. TCRdb ran its own pipeline on the public reads, namely fastp trimming at Q25 and MiXCR clone calling, and kept in-frame beta chains. Rows with a matching CDR3 protein are joined into one entry that keeps the most common DNA and genes. The V and J calls shown here were made by TCRdb, not taken from the authors' results. The table for this sample lists about 1.1 million distinct CDR3 sequences; roughly two fifths of them were counted only once. The ten largest clones take up around 13% of the sample.

What the authors observed across the whole study: There was a strong correlation between observed TCR beta diversity and the percentage of naive T cells measured by flow cytometry. The long-lived group showed more naive CD4+ T cells, fewer expanded clones and increased TCR diversity than the aged group, suggesting age selection. Total diversity estimates from one million sequenced T cells were considered lower bounds and underestimates. As age increased, observed TCR beta diversity per million T cells dropped in a roughly linear way, and a significant reduction was already evident by age 40. Because donor CMV infection status was unknown, age-related changes in expanded clonotypes were potentially confounded. Because profiling used bulk unsorted PBMCs, naive and antigen-experienced compartments could not be compared conclusively.

Input material: blood. The origin of this receptor is a man in his late teens or twenties in good health. The V gene is TRBV10-3 and the J gene is TRBJ1-4, and 11 junctional nucleotides match TRBD1. The nucleotide sequence is given as TGTGCCATCAGTGCCGGGACAGGGGGGCGATCAACTAATGAAAAACTGTTTTTT. Its translation is CAISAGTGGRSTNEKLFF.